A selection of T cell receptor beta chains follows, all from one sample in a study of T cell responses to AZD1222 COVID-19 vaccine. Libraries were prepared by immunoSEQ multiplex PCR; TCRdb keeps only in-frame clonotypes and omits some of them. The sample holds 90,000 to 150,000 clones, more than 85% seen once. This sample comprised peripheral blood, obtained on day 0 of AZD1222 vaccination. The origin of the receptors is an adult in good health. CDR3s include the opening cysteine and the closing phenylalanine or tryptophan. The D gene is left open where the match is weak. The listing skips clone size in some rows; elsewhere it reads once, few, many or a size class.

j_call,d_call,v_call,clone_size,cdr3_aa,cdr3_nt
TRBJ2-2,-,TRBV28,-,CASSLYRTSNTGELFF,TGTGCCAGCAGTTTATATCGGACCTCGAACACCGGGGAGCTGTTTTTT
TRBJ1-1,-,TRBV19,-,CASSAPGRRAGHTEAFF,TGTGCCAGTAGCGCCCCGGGACGCCGGGCGGGGCACACTGAAGCTTTCTTT
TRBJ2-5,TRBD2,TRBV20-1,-,CAGGRETQYF,TGCGCGGGAGGAAGGGAGACCCAGTACTTC
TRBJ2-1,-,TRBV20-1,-,CSASSIISYNEQFF,TGCAGTGCTAGTTCGATCATCTCCTACAATGAGCAGTTCTTC
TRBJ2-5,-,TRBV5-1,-,CASSLTRGGETQYF,TGCGCCAGCAGCTTGACCAGGGGAGGAGAGACCCAGTACTTC
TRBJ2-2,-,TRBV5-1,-,CASSLALAYTGELFF,TGCGCCAGCAGCTTGGCCCTAGCCTACACCGGGGAGCTGTTTTTT
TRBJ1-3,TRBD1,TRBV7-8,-,CASSPRTGGSLGNTIYF,TGTGCCAGCAGCCCCCGGACAGGGGGTAGCCTCGGAAACACCATATATTTT
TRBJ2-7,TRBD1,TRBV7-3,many,CASSPGQGPYEQYF,TGTGCCAGCAGCCCGGGACAGGGGCCATACGAGCAGTACTTC
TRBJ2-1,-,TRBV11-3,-,CASSLGRSNEQFF,TGTGCCAGCAGCTTAGGGCGGTCGAATGAGCAGTTCTTC
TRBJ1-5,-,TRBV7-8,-,CASSLSGSSAQHF,TGTGCCAGCAGCTTGTCAGGTTCCTCGGCCCAGCATTTT
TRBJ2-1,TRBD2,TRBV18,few,CASSPLPSGSSYNEQFF,TGTGCCAGCTCACCCCTGCCTAGCGGGAGTTCCTACAATGAGCAGTTCTTC
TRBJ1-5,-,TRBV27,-,CASSPLSRPNSNQPQHF,TGTGCCAGCAGTCCCCTTTCCAGGCCAAATAGCAATCAGCCCCAGCATTTT
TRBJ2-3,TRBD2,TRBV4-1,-,CASSQDWADGRRSSTDTQYF,TGCGCCAGCAGCCAAGATTGGGCGGACGGGAGGCGGTCTAGCACAGATACGCAGTATTTT
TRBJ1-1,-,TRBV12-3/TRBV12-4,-,CASSLGMREAFF,TGTGCCAGCAGTTTAGGTATGCGGGAAGCTTTCTTT
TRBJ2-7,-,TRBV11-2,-,CASSLDTGTGSYEQYF,TGTGCCAGCAGCTTAGATACAGGGACGGGGTCCTACGAGCAGTACTTC
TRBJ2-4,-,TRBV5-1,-,CASSLFPGGGRDIQYF,TGCGCCAGCAGCTTATTCCCCGGTGGGGGTCGGGACATTCAGTACTTC
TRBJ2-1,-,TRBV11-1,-,CASSIRDNLVDEQFF,TGTGCCAGCAGCATCCGGGACAACTTGGTCGATGAGCAGTTCTTC
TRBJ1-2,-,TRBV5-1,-,CASSLAQQNYGYTF,TGCGCCAGCAGCTTGGCACAGCAAAACTATGGCTACACCTTC
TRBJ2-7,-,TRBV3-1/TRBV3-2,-,CASSQGWGYEQYF,TGTGCCAGCAGCCAAGGCTGGGGGTACGAGCAGTACTTC
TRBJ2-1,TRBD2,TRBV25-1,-,CASSEGLAGVNEQFF,TGTGCCAGCAGTGAGGGACTAGCGGGGGTCAATGAGCAGTTCTTC
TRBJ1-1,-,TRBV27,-,CASSLDGRFEAFF,TGTGCCAGCAGTTTGGACGGACGGTTTGAAGCTTTCTTT
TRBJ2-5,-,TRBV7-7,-,CASSPGLGTQYF,TGTGCTAGCAGTCCGGGGTTAGGGACCCAGTACTTC
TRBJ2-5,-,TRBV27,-,CASSTPDGRTRTQYF,TGTGCCAGCAGTACTCCCGACGGTAGGACCAGGACCCAGTACTTC
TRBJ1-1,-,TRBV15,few,CATSEGWTEAFF,TGTGCCACCAGCGAGGGGTGGACTGAAGCTTTCTTT
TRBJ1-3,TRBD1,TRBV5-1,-,CASSIDRAGNTIYF,TGCGCCAGCAGCATCGACAGGGCTGGAAACACCATATATTTT
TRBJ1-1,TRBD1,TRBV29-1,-,CSVVGDRGRTEAFF,TGCAGCGTTGTAGGGGACAGGGGGCGAACTGAAGCTTTCTTT
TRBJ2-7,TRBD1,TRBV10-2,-,CASISGTGVDEQYF,TGCGCCAGCATATCCGGGACAGGGGTAGACGAGCAGTACTTC
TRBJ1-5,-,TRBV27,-,CASSFGVNQPQHF,TGTGCCAGCAGTTTCGGAGTAAATCAGCCCCAGCATTTT
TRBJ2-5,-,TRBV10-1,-,CASSDRTLQETQYF,TGCGCCAGCAGTGACCGAACACTCCAAGAGACCCAGTACTTC
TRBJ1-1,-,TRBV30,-,CAWSPRGHGDTEAFF,TGTGCCTGGAGCCCGAGGGGCCATGGGGACACTGAAGCTTTCTTT
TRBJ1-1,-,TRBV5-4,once,CASSPTVQNTEAFF,TGTGCCAGCAGCCCAACGGTCCAGAACACTGAAGCTTTCTTT
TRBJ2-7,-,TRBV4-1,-,CASSQDRLAGEQYF,TGCGCCAGCAGCCAAGATCGGCTAGCCGGCGAGCAGTACTTC
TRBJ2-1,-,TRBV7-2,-,CASSPDVPSYNEQFF,TGTGCCAGCAGCCCGGACGTACCCTCCTACAATGAGCAGTTCTTC
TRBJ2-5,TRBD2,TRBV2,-,CASSARAGGPLETQYF,TGTGCCAGCAGTGCCCGGGCGGGAGGGCCGTTAGAGACCCAGTACTTC
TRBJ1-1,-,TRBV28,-,CASIKGTRAVNTEAFF,TGTGCCAGCATAAAAGGGACACGGGCAGTTAACACTGAAGCTTTCTTT
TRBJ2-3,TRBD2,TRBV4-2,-,CASSQDQSSGSSSSTDTQYF,TGTGCCAGCAGCCAAGATCAATCTAGCGGGAGTTCATCCAGCACAGATACGCAGTATTTT
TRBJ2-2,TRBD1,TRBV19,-,CASSIQGANTGELFF,TGTGCCAGTAGTATACAGGGGGCGAACACCGGGGAGCTGTTTTTT
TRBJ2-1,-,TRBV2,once,CATMTGDYNEQFF,TGTGCCACCATGACTGGAGATTACAATGAGCAGTTCTTC
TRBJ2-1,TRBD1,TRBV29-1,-,CSVPGQGAHNEQFF,TGCAGCGTCCCCGGGCAGGGGGCTCACAATGAGCAGTTCTTC
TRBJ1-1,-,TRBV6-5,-,CASSYQTPTTGTEAFF,TGTGCCAGCAGTTACCAGACACCCACAACAGGGACTGAAGCTTTCTTT
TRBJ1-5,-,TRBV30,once,CAWSTAAGNQPQHF,TGTGCCTGGAGCACCGCGGCGGGCAATCAGCCCCAGCATTTT
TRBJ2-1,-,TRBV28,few,CASNNREQVSWSSYNEQFF,TGTGCCAGCAACAACCGGGAACAGGTATCTTGGAGCTCCTACAATGAGCAGTTCTTC
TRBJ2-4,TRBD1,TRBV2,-,CASSDPGGTKNIQYF,TGTGCCAGCAGTGATCCAGGGGGCACGAAAAACATTCAGTACTTC
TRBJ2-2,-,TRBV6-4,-,CASTQNSNTGELFF,TGTGCCAGCACCCAAAACTCGAACACCGGGGAGCTGTTTTTT
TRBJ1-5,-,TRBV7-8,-,CASSLDRFSNQPQHF,TGTGCCAGCAGCCTAGACAGGTTTAGCAATCAGCCCCAGCATTTT
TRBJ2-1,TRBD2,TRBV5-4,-,CASSTLAGAYNEQFF,TGTGCCAGCAGCACCCTAGCGGGAGCCTACAATGAGCAGTTCTTC
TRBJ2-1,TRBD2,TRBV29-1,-,CSVEKGALAGYYNEQFF,TGCAGCGTTGAAAAGGGGGCCCTAGCGGGGTATTACAATGAGCAGTTCTTC
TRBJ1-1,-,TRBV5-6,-,CASSPQGSGRGDTEAFF,TGTGCCAGCAGCCCCCAGGGGTCAGGGAGGGGGGACACTGAAGCTTTCTTT
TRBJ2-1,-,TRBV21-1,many,CASSKGGAYNEQFF,TGTGCCAGCAGCAAAGGAGGAGCCTACAATGAGCAGTTCTTC
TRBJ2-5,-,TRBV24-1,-,CATSDLVGGTQYF,TGTGCCACCAGTGACCTAGTTGGGGGGACCCAGTACTTC
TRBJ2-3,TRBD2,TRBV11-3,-,CASSLTGLAATQYF,TGTGCCAGCAGCTTAACGGGACTAGCGGCTACGCAGTATTTT
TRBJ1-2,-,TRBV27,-,CASRRDGRDGYTF,TGTGCCAGCAGAAGGGACGGACGTGATGGCTACACCTTC
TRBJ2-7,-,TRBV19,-,CASSIVTGFPYEQYF,TGTGCCAGTAGTATAGTTACAGGGTTCCCCTACGAGCAGTACTTC
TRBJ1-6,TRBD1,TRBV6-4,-,CASSAGTGENSPLHF,TGTGCCAGCAGTGCCGGGACAGGCGAGAATTCACCCCTCCACTTT
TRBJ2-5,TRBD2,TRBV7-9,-,CASSFRGSGSGRPNF,TGTGCCAGCAGCTTCCGAGGGTCGGGTAGCGGGAGGCCGAACTTC
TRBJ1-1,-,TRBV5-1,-,CASSFKGLNTEAFF,TGCGCCAGCAGCTTCAAGGGGTTGAACACTGAAGCTTTCTTT
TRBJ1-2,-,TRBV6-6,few,CASSYSNRPYTF,TGTGCCAGCAGTTACTCGAACAGGCCTTACACCTTC
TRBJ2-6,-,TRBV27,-,CASSFSGANVLTF,TGTGCCAGCAGTTTTTCTGGGGCCAACGTCCTGACTTTC
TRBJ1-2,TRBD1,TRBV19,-,CASSRGTEDGYTF,TGTGCCAGTAGTAGGGGGACAGAGGATGGCTACACCTTC